This is a list of T cell receptor beta chains from one sample in a study of shared clonotypes between healthy human individuals. Sequenced by immunoSEQ multiplex PCR; TCRdb stores in-frame clones only, minus some. This repertoire shows 1.5 million to 2.5 million clones, about 95% found once; its top ten account for 0.9% to 1.5%. Sequenced material: naive CD8+ T cells sorted from blood. The receptors here all came from a man younger than 30 in good health. Each CDR3 is given with its conserved first and last residue. A D gene is named only where the DNA matches it firmly. Rows give clone size only sometimes, using once, few, many, or a class for an expanded clone.

clone size	V gene	J gene	D gene	CDR3 protein	CDR3 DNA
-	TRBV11-2	TRBJ2-7	TRBD1	CASSLGTGLGYEQYF	TGTGCCAGCAGCTTAGGGACAGGGCTGGGATACGAGCAGTACTTC
once	TRBV19	TRBJ1-1	-	CASSEYETAAWGTEAFF	TGTGCCAGTAGTGAGTATGAGACAGCGGCATGGGGCACTGAAGCTTTCTTT
-	TRBV7-9	TRBJ2-4	TRBD1	CASSLGFGQANIQYF	TGTGCCAGCAGCCTAGGGTTCGGACAGGCAAACATTCAGTACTTC
-	TRBV2	TRBJ1-4	-	CASRDSPLGEKLFF	TGTGCCAGCAGGGACAGCCCGTTAGGGGAAAAACTGTTTTTT
-	TRBV5-8	TRBJ1-2	-	CASSFHRVKEDGYTF	TGTGCCAGCAGCTTTCACAGGGTGAAGGAGGATGGCTACACCTTC
-	TRBV30	TRBJ2-7	TRBD1	CAWQTIQGAGEQYF	TGTGCCTGGCAAACCATACAGGGGGCTGGTGAGCAGTACTTC
-	TRBV6-6	TRBJ2-7	TRBD1	CASSPGTASYEQYF	TGTGCCAGCAGCCCCGGGACAGCATCCTACGAGCAGTACTTC
-	TRBV27	TRBJ2-1	-	CASSLLLPSSYNEQFF	TGTGCCAGCAGTTTATTACTTCCTAGCTCCTACAATGAGCAGTTCTTC
-	TRBV4-1	TRBJ1-5	-	CASSQERLQANQPQHF	TGCGCCAGCAGCCAAGAAAGGCTCCAGGCCAATCAGCCCCAGCATTTT
-	TRBV13	TRBJ2-7	-	CASSLGRGKAYEQYF	TGTGCCAGCAGCTTGGGCCGGGGGAAAGCCTACGAGCAGTACTTC
-	TRBV7-9	TRBJ2-7	TRBD1	CASSWGQGGYEQYF	TGTGCCAGCAGCTGGGGACAGGGGGGCTACGAGCAGTACTTC
once	TRBV28	TRBJ1-4	TRBD1	CASSHRGAANEKLFF	TGTGCCAGCAGTCACAGGGGAGCCGCTAATGAAAAACTGTTTTTT
once	TRBV5-4	TRBJ2-2	TRBD1	CASSLAGTEKAGGELFF	TGTGCCAGCAGCTTGGCGGGGACAGAAAAGGCTGGGGGGGAGCTGTTTTTT
-	TRBV5-5	TRBJ1-1	-	CASSLFPRTGDTEAFF	TGTGCCAGCAGCTTGTTTCCGAGGACCGGTGACACTGAAGCTTTCTTT
-	TRBV14	TRBJ2-7	-	CASSQDMVGSSYEQYF	TGTGCCAGCAGCCAAGATATGGTGGGCAGTTCCTACGAGCAGTACTTC
-	TRBV7-6	TRBJ2-5	-	CASSLGEGAETQYF	TGTGCCAGCAGCTTAGGGGAGGGGGCAGAGACCCAGTACTTC
-	TRBV7-9	TRBJ2-5	TRBD1	CASSPPTGGNQETQYF	TGTGCCAGCAGCCCACCGACAGGGGGCAACCAAGAGACCCAGTACTTC
-	TRBV11-2	TRBJ1-1	-	CASSLGGWPSPAFF	TGTGCCAGCAGCTTAGGGGGGTGGCCGAGTCCAGCTTTCTTT
-	TRBV29-1	TRBJ1-2	-	CSVDGGLQGLPYYGYTF	TGCAGCGTTGACGGGGGATTACAGGGTCTCCCTTACTATGGCTACACCTTC
-	TRBV11-2	TRBJ2-7	-	CASSPPYGERHSYEQYF	TGTGCCAGCAGCCCCCCTTATGGCGAGAGACACTCCTACGAGCAGTACTTC
-	TRBV27	TRBJ2-3	TRBD1	CASTLTGEGDTQYF	TGTGCCAGCACCTTGACAGGGGAAGGGGATACGCAGTATTTT
-	TRBV11-2	TRBJ2-7	TRBD1	CASSFAGGIYEQYF	TGTGCCAGCAGCTTCGCAGGGGGTATCTACGAGCAGTACTTC
-	TRBV11-2	TRBJ2-5	-	CASSFGNGETQYF	-
-	TRBV5-6	TRBJ2-7	-	CASSLGKSYEQYF	TGTGCCAGCAGCTTGGGGAAGTCCTACGAGCAGTACTTC
once	TRBV20-1	TRBJ1-2	-	CSAQEDGYTF	TGCAGTGCCCAGGAAGATGGCTACACCTTC
-	TRBV7-2	TRBJ2-3	-	CASSLYTDTQYF	TGTGCCAGCAGCTTATACACAGATACGCAGTATTTT
-	TRBV10-3	TRBJ2-7	TRBD2	CAISEGLAGDYEQYF	TGTGCCATCAGTGAGGGACTAGCGGGAGATTACGAGCAGTACTTC
-	TRBV10-2	TRBJ2-1	TRBD2	CASRPGTSSYNEQFF	TGCGCCAGCAGACCCGGGACTAGCTCCTACAATGAGCAGTTCTTC
-	TRBV10-1	TRBJ1-1	TRBD1	CASPGQVKNTEAFF	TGCGCCAGCCCCGGACAGGTCAAGAACACTGAAGCTTTCTTT
few	TRBV5-1	TRBJ1-5	-	CASMGRLSNQPQHF	TGCGCCAGCATGGGCAGGCTTAGCAATCAGCCCCAGCATTTT
-	TRBV10-3	TRBJ2-5	TRBD2	CAISGGIAGSQETQYF	TGTGCCATCAGTGGTGGAATAGCGGGGTCCCAAGAGACCCAGTACTTC
-	TRBV4-3	TRBJ1-6	-	CASSQDKILQGSPLHF	TGCGCCAGCAGCCAAGATAAGATCCTCCAGGGTTCACCCCTCCACTTT
-	TRBV29-1	TRBJ2-5	-	CSLAQGETQYF	TGCAGCCTGGCCCAAGGAGAGACCCAGTACTTC
-	TRBV29-1	TRBJ2-5	TRBD2	CSVETGGAGETQYF	TGCAGCGTTGAAACCGGGGGGGCCGGAGAGACCCAGTACTTC
once	TRBV4-3	TRBJ2-7	-	CASSPDGGRAYEQYF	TGCGCCAGCAGCCCGGATGGTGGGAGAGCCTACGAGCAGTACTTC
-	TRBV5-6	TRBJ2-4	-	CASSGATKNIQYF	TGTGCCAGCAGCGGCGCGACCAAAAACATTCAGTACTTC
-	TRBV5-6	TRBJ2-7	TRBD1	CASSRQGLAYEQYF	TGTGCCAGCAGCCGACAGGGGTTGGCCTACGAGCAGTACTTC
-	TRBV5-6	TRBJ2-7	-	CASTDTRTYEQYF	TGTGCCAGCACCGATACTCGTACCTACGAGCAGTACTTC